Detailed here is one TCR beta chain. Assay: immunoSEQ multiplex PCR; the TCRdb copy retains only in-frame clones and omits some. The sample contains fewer than 250,000 clones, roughly four fifths of which appear only once. These data belong to a study of blood T cell repertoires in COVID-19. CDR3 length: 17 residues. Germline CDR1 reads KGHDR; CDR2 reads SFDVKD. The ends lost 4 bases at V and 1 base at J; junction bases unmatched: 7. Cohort placement rested on clinical history that participants reported themselves. The sample comprised PBMCs or T cells enriched from blood (not recorded which). The origin of this receptor is a man in his sixties who had recovered from COVID-19. The rearrangement uses TRBV24-1 and TRBJ2-4, with 9 bases that match TRBD1. This CDR3 is CATSEPGQGLAKNIQYF. The CDR3 DNA sequence: TGTGCCACCAGTGAACCTGGACAGGGGCTGGCCAAAAACATTCAGTACTTC.